Listed below are T cell receptor beta chains from one sample, sequenced in a study of blood T cell repertoires in COVID-19. Only in-frame clones appear in the TCRdb table, and some are missing; sequencing was by immunoSEQ multiplex PCR. Among 210,000 or so clones listed, about 92% were seen once. Sequenced material: peripheral blood. The receptors were sampled from a man aged 25 to 40 with acute or convalescent COVID-19. Each CDR3 is given with its conserved first and last residue. A D gene is named only where the DNA matches it firmly. Expanded clones are given a class, and other clones once, few, many or no size at all.

clone size	D gene	V gene	J gene	CDR3 DNA	CDR3 protein
-	-	TRBV7-3	TRBJ2-2	TGTGCCAGCAGCTTAACGGCTACAGGGTACACCGGGGAGCTGTTTTTT	CASSLTATGYTGELFF
-	-	TRBV7-9	TRBJ2-7	TGTGCCAGCAGCTTACCGACAGGCGGCGAGCAGTACTTC	CASSLPTGGEQYF
-	TRBD1	TRBV29-1	TRBJ1-2	TGCAGCGTTGAAGGGGACAGGCTCAGCTATGGCTACACCTTC	CSVEGDRLSYGYTF
few	TRBD2	TRBV28	TRBJ2-5	TGTGCCAGCAGTCCCACGGCGGGGGGGCCTGGGGAGACCCAGTACTTC	CASSPTAGGPGETQYF
-	TRBD2	TRBV28	TRBJ2-2	TGTGCCAGCAGTTTAGGACTAGCGGGCGCCGGGGAGCTGTTTTTT	CASSLGLAGAGELFF
many	-	TRBV19	TRBJ2-5	TGTGCCAGTAGTCGAGGACTGAGAGAGACCCAGTACTTC	CASSRGLRETQYF
-	TRBD2	TRBV5-4	TRBJ2-3	TGTGCCAGCAGCCCCGGGGGGACCCGACGAGATACGCAGTATTTT	CASSPGGTRRDTQYF
-	TRBD1	TRBV2	TRBJ1-3	TGTGCCAGCAGGGGACAGTCGGGCCTCTCTGGAAACACCATATATTTT	CASRGQSGLSGNTIYF
-	TRBD1	TRBV19	TRBJ2-7	TGTGCCAGTAGTAGGACAGGGTGGCACGAGCAGTACTTC	CASSRTGWHEQYF
-	-	TRBV18	TRBJ1-1	TGTGCCAGCTCACCCCGGAGAGGACTTTCGAACACTGAAGCTTTCTTT	CASSPRRGLSNTEAFF
few	-	TRBV7-9	TRBJ2-1	TGTGCCAGCAGCTTATTGTGGAGCTCCTACAATGAGCAGTTCTTC	CASSLLWSSYNEQFF
-	TRBD2	TRBV9	TRBJ2-1	TGTGCCAGCAGCGTAAGAATTCACCAGCGGGGCGAGTACAATGAGCAGTTCTTC	CASSVRIHQRGEYNEQFF
once	-	TRBV28	TRBJ2-7	TGTGCCAGCAGTCTTGCAGGGTCCTACGAGCAGTACTTC	CASSLAGSYEQYF
-	TRBD1	TRBV30	TRBJ1-2	TGTGCCTGGAGAAGTCCCGGGACAGGGGGGGGCGGCTACACCTTC	CAWRSPGTGGGGYTF
-	-	TRBV30	TRBJ2-1	TGTGCCTGGAGTGTAGGAGGGTCACACAATGAGCAGTTCTTC	CAWSVGGSHNEQFF
-	-	TRBV7-2	TRBJ2-7	TGTGCCAGCAGCTTAGAAAGGGGAGGATTTTACGAGCAGTACTTC	CASSLERGGFYEQYF
-	TRBD2	TRBV3-1/TRBV3-2	TRBJ2-1	TGTGCCAGCAGCCAAGTGACTAGCGGGGTCCATGAGCAGTTCTTC	CASSQVTSGVHEQFF
once	-	TRBV19	TRBJ1-6	TGTGCCAGTAGTATAGTCCCGTCGACGGGCTCCTATAATTCACCCCTCCACTTT	CASSIVPSTGSYNSPLHF
-	-	TRBV6-6	TRBJ1-2	TGTGCCAGCGACCTGACAGGTGGGATCGAGATGACCTTC	CASDLTGGIEMTF
-	TRBD1	TRBV18	TRBJ1-5	TGTGCCAGCTCACCGACCGGGACAGGGATTCGGCCCCAGCATTTT	CASSPTGTGIRPQHF
-	-	TRBV6-5	TRBJ1-6	TGTGCCAGCAGTTACTCTACAGCCCAGCCCACCCTCCACTTT	CASSYSTAQPTLHF
-	TRBD1	TRBV4-1	TRBJ1-2	TGCGCCAGCAGCCAAGCCCCAGGGGGCTATGGCTACACCTTC	CASSQAPGGYGYTF
-	-	TRBV9	TRBJ1-1	TGTGCCAGCAGCGGAGGGAGAGAGCACATGAACACTGAAGCTTTCTTT	CASSGGREHMNTEAFF
-	TRBD1	TRBV3-1/TRBV3-2	TRBJ1-3	TGTGCCAGCAGCCGGTCCGCAGGGGGTGGTGGAAACACCATATATTTT	CASSRSAGGGGNTIYF
-	TRBD1	TRBV28	TRBJ1-1	TGTGCCAGCAGTCCGGGACAGGGGCGAACTGAAGCTTTCTTT	CASSPGQGRTEAFF
-	TRBD1	TRBV7-3	TRBJ2-1	TGTGCCAGCAGCGCGGACAGGTCGGATGAGCAGTTCTTC	CASSADRSDEQFF
-	-	TRBV19	TRBJ1-4	TGTGCCAGCACATCCCGCTCTGACAGTTCCGAAAAACTGTTTTTT	CASTSRSDSSEKLFF
-	-	TRBV6-5	TRBJ2-6	TGTGCCAGCAGTCCTCGAGGGCGCGGGGCCAACGTCCTGACTTTC	CASSPRGRGANVLTF
once	-	TRBV4-1	TRBJ2-1	TGCGCCAGCAGCCAAGATGGTGGCAACCCCGCGGCTGAGCAGTTCTTC	CASSQDGGNPAAEQFF